Listed below are T cell receptor beta chains from one sample, sequenced in a study of control samples from healthy donors and cancer patients. Generated by immunoSEQ multiplex PCR, the TCRdb table keeps only in-frame clones and is missing some. Among some 140,000 clones, roughly 94% were seen once, and the ten largest hold 12% to 15%. Specimen: PBMCs. The receptor set was obtained from a man in his 60s with colorectal cancer. Both conserved end residues are part of each CDR3. A D gene is named only where the DNA matches it firmly. Clone size appears in some rows only: once, few, many, or a class for an expanded clone.

TRBV5-1	NA	TRBJ2-2	NA	CASSFSEPAGELFF	TGCGCCAGCAGCTTTTCTGAACCCGCCGGGGAGCTGTTTTTT
TRBV9	NA	TRBJ2-1	NA	CASSVDAGSPYNEQFF	TGTGCCAGCAGCGTAGATGCGGGGTCCCCCTACAATGAGCAGTTCTTC
TRBV12-1	NA	TRBJ1-2	NA	CASSCSRDLHYGYTF	TGTGCCAGCAGCTGCTCCCGGGATTTACACTATGGCTACACCTTC
TRBV4-3	NA	TRBJ1-1	NA	CASSQDQGRRLEAFF	TGCGCCAGCAGCCAAGACCAGGGGCGGCGACTGGAAGCTTTCTTT
TRBV7-2	NA	TRBJ2-2	NA	CASSLGLNTGELFF	TGTGCCAGCAGTTTGGGACTTAACACCGGGGAGCTGTTTTTT
TRBV19	NA	TRBJ2-2	NA	CASRAQGELFF	TGTGCCAGTAGGGCCCAGGGGGAGCTGTTTTTT
TRBV5-1	NA	TRBJ1-1	NA	CASSQGTVNTEAFF	TGCGCCAGCAGCCAAGGGACGGTGAACACTGAAGCTTTCTTT
TRBV24-1	NA	TRBJ1-2	NA	CATSGKGPPNYGYTF	TGTGCCACCAGTGGCAAGGGGCCCCCTAACTATGGCTACACCTTC
TRBV27	NA	TRBJ2-5	TRBD2	CASSLGPAGYQETQYF	TGTGCCAGCTCTCTTGGGCCAGCGGGGTACCAAGAGACCCAGTACTTC
TRBV27	NA	TRBJ1-1	NA	CASSRMSDAEAFF	TGTGCCAGCAGCCGAATGTCTGACGCTGAAGCTTTCTTT
TRBV9	once	TRBJ2-5	NA	CASTEPLIVQETQYF	TGTGCCAGCACCGAGCCATTGATAGTCCAAGAGACCCAGTACTTC
TRBV9	NA	TRBJ2-3	NA	CASSVGVSASTDTQYF	TGTGCCAGCAGCGTAGGGGTCAGTGCTAGCACAGATACGCAGTATTTT
TRBV4-1	NA	TRBJ1-1	TRBD1	CASSQQDRESFF	TGCGCCAGCAGCCAGCAGGACAGGGAGTCTTTCTTT
TRBV9	NA	TRBJ1-2	NA	CASSLTPTYGYTF	TGTGCCAGCAGCCTCACCCCCACCTATGGCTACACCTTC
TRBV19	NA	TRBJ1-2	TRBD1	CASSNSGQGYGYTF	TGTGCCAGTAGTAACTCGGGACAGGGATATGGCTACACCTTC